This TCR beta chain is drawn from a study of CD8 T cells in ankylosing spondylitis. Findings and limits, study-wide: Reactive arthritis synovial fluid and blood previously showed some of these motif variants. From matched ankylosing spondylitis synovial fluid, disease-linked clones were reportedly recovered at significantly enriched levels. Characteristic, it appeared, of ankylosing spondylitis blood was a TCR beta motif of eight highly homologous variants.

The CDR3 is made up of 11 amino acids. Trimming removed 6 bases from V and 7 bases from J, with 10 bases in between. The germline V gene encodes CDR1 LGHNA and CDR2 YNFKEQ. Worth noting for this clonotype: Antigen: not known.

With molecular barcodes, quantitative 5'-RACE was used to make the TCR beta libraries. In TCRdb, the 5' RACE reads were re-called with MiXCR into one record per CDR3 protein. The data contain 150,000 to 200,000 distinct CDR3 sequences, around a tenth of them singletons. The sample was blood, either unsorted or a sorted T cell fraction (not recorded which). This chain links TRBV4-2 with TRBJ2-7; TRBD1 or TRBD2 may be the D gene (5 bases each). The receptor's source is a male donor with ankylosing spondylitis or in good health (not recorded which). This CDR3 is CASRLWGEQYF. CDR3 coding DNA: TGTGCCAGCAGGCTGTGGGGGGAGCAGTACTTC.